A selection of T cell receptor beta chains follows, all from one sample in a study of cytomegalovirus exposure and HLA in healthy donors. Sequencing used immunoSEQ multiplex PCR; TCRdb keeps in-frame clones, though not all of them. The sample shows about 110,000 clones, about 75% of them seen only once. Input material: PBMCs. All receptors derive from a male donor in good health and CMV-seropositive. CDR3s include the opening cysteine and the closing phenylalanine or tryptophan. A D gene is named only where the DNA matches it firmly. Not all rows give a size; the values are once, few, many and, for expanded clones, a class.

V: TRBV2; length: 12; D: .; J: TRBJ2-2; size: .; CDR3: CASNRGTGELFF; DNA: TGTGCCAGCAATCGGGGGACCGGGGAGCTGTTTTTT
V: TRBV7-2; length: 15; D: TRBD1; J: TRBJ1-1; size: .; CDR3: CASSLEGTGTGEAFF; DNA: TGTGCCAGCAGCTTAGAGGGGACAGGGACTGGTGAAGCTTTCTTT
V: TRBV6-5; length: 13; D: .; J: TRBJ2-5; size: .; CDR3: CASRKLVQETQYF; DNA: TGTGCCAGCAGGAAACTAGTTCAAGAGACCCAGTACTTC
V: TRBV27; length: 15; D: .; J: TRBJ2-3; size: .; CDR3: CASSLVGVGTDTQYF; DNA: TGTGCCAGCAGTTTAGTGGGAGTGGGCACAGATACGCAGTATTTT
V: TRBV5-1; length: 15; D: .; J: TRBJ1-4; size: .; CDR3: CASSLAESRNEKLFF; DNA: TGCGCCAGCAGCTTGGCCGAGTCCAGGAATGAAAAACTGTTTTTT
V: TRBV19; length: 14; D: TRBD1; J: TRBJ1-5; size: .; CDR3: CASSPTTGLQPQHF; DNA: TGTGCCAGTAGTCCTACGACAGGGCTTCAGCCCCAGCATTTT
V: TRBV7-6; length: 14; D: TRBD1; J: TRBJ2-1; size: .; CDR3: CASSRSGGNNEQFF; DNA: TGTGCCAGCAGCCGATCAGGGGGTAACAATGAGCAGTTCTTC
V: TRBV27; length: 18; D: TRBD2; J: TRBJ2-3; size: .; CDR3: CASSLGRGRAWSADTQYF; DNA: TGTGCCAGCAGTTTGGGTCGAGGGAGGGCCTGGTCCGCAGATACGCAGTATTTT
V: TRBV28; length: 16; D: .; J: TRBJ2-6; size: .; CDR3: CASGLWGVSGANVLTF; DNA: TGTGCCAGCGGTTTGTGGGGGGTCTCTGGGGCCAACGTCCTGACTTTC
V: TRBV28; length: 14; D: .; J: TRBJ1-5; size: .; CDR3: CASSLGENNQPQNF; DNA: TGTGCCAGCAGTTTAGGGGAGAATAATCAGCCCCAGAATTTT
V: TRBV27; length: 14; D: TRBD1; J: TRBJ1-1; size: few; CDR3: CASTPTGQGRKAFF; DNA: TGTGCCAGCACTCCAACCGGACAGGGTCGTAAAGCTTTCTTT
V: TRBV29-1; length: 14; D: .; J: TRBJ2-2; size: .; CDR3: CSVEVYGDTGELFF; DNA: TGCAGCGTTGAGGTTTACGGGGACACCGGGGAGCTGTTTTTT
V: TRBV7-2; length: 16; D: TRBD1; J: TRBJ1-4; size: .; CDR3: CASSLQTGGVNEKLFF; DNA: TGTGCCAGCAGCCTCCAGACAGGGGGAGTAAACGAAAAACTGTTTTTT
V: TRBV7-8; length: 14; D: .; J: TRBJ1-4; size: .; CDR3: CASSPGDTNEKLFF; DNA: TGTGCCAGCAGCCCAGGGGATACTAATGAAAAACTGTTTTTT
V: TRBV28; length: 12; D: .; J: TRBJ2-7; size: .; CDR3: CASSFGQNEQYF; DNA: TGTGCCAGCAGTTTCGGACAGAACGAGCAGTACTTC
V: TRBV28; length: 14; D: .; J: TRBJ2-7; size: few; CDR3: CASSPPGRSYEQYF; DNA: TGTGCCAGCAGTCCCCCGGGGAGGTCCTACGAGCAGTACTTC
V: TRBV5-1; length: 21; D: TRBD2; J: TRBJ2-2; size: few; CDR3: CASSYGHQGLAGGSVTGELFF; DNA: TGCGCCAGCAGCTATGGACACCAGGGACTAGCGGGAGGATCAGTCACCGGGGAGCTGTTTTTT
V: TRBV7-2; length: 17; D: TRBD1; J: TRBJ2-1; size: .; CDR3: CASSPTVAGGSYNEQFF; DNA: TGTGCCAGCAGCCCTACAGTGGCAGGGGGATCCTACAATGAGCAGTTCTTC
V: TRBV7-2; length: 17; D: .; J: TRBJ2-2; size: .; CDR3: CASSLALGGAYTGELFF; DNA: TGTGCCAGCAGCTTAGCGCTAGGGGGGGCCTACACCGGGGAGCTGTTTTTT
V: TRBV30; length: 14; D: .; J: TRBJ2-1; size: .; CDR3: CAWRLTRQYNEQFF; DNA: TGTGCCTGGAGGTTAACAAGACAATACAATGAGCAGTTCTTC
V: TRBV4-3; length: 14; D: .; J: TRBJ1-1; size: few; CDR3: CASSQDRRNTEAFF; DNA: TGCGCCAGCAGCCAAGATCGCAGGAACACTGAAGCTTTCTTT
V: TRBV28; length: 13; D: TRBD2; J: TRBJ2-5; size: .; CDR3: CASSPGREETQYF; DNA: TGTGCCAGCTCGCCAGGGAGGGAAGAGACCCAGTACTTC
V: TRBV19; length: 14; D: TRBD2; J: TRBJ2-1; size: .; CDR3: CASSTRTSVNEQFF; DNA: TGTGCCAGTAGTACCAGGACTAGCGTGAATGAGCAGTTCTTC
V: TRBV9; length: 14; D: .; J: TRBJ2-5; size: .; CDR3: CASSANPGGETQYF; DNA: TGTGCCAGCAGCGCCAACCCTGGGGGGGAGACCCAGTACTTC
V: TRBV5-1; length: 14; D: .; J: TRBJ2-2; size: few; CDR3: CASSSSPVTGELFF; DNA: TGCGCCAGCAGCTCGTCCCCTGTCACCGGGGAGCTGTTTTTT